The entry that follows covers one T cell receptor beta chain sequence. This clonotype was observed at least ten times. There is no known antigen for this receptor. No qualities accompany the bases; no much larger clone lies one base away. This record comes from a study of T cells in Graves' hyperthyroidism and ophthalmopathy (dated by TCRdb to about 2019). Context from the whole study: Peripheral blood samples were taken at initial diagnosis, before any treatment was given. An independent validation cohort of 18 to 20 hyperthyroidism patients and about 15 patients who later progressed to ophthalmopathy tested prospective prediction of ophthalmopathy. In more than 5 Graves' hyperthyroidism patients, the study also compared T-cell repertoires from thyroid tissue with T-cell repertoires from blood. The approximately 100 discovery patients were divided at random into training and test sets in a 7:3 ratio. After sampling, hyperthyroidism patients received methimazole starting at 30 mg daily, and ophthalmopathy patients received high-dose intravenous methylprednisolone. TCR V-J signatures able to tell the groups apart were searched for in a discovery cohort of 100 patients, of whom around 43 had Graves' ophthalmopathy and under 65 had stable Graves' hyperthyroidism. The paper describes TCR Vbeta CDR3 sequencing of 135 peripheral blood samples, made up of fewer than 50 ophthalmopathy patients, 70 to 75 hyperthyroidism patients and 17 progressor patients. Here is what the overall study found, with its caveats: In validation, the model predicted progression to ophthalmopathy with 55% to 71% sensitivity and around 72% specificity, a median of 6.5 months before onset. Most expanded thyroid clonotypes (frequency above 0.001) were also detected in blood, a finding suggesting that blood repertoires may reflect thyroid immune responses. A model built on a 13 V-J signature distinguished ophthalmopathy from stable hyperthyroidism, reaching 85% to 90% sensitivity and around 81% specificity in cross-validation and 80%/75% in testing. Sample size was not statistically predetermined, and blinding of investigators to group allocation was not performed.

Moderately to severely active disease, a Clinical Activity Score of at least 3, a NOSPECS grade of at least 4, and a duration under 3 months were present in ophthalmopathy patients. Exclusion was applied to patients with uncontrolled infections, other autoimmune diseases, pregnancy or lactation. Diagnoses were based on clinical symptoms, serum thyroxine and TRAb, thyroid ultrasound and orbital computed tomography. Ficoll-Paque density gradient centrifugation was used to isolate PBMCs from around 10 ml of fresh peripheral blood. Total RNA was extracted using Trizol reagent, and RNA quality was assessed on an Agilent 2100 Bioanalyzer. The germline V end is reduced by 6 bases and the J end by 5 bases; junction bases left unmatched: 15. The CDR3 spans 15 residues, from the cysteine through the phenylalanine. The CDR3 DNA has 45 bases and is translated from base 1. CDR1 and CDR2 are read off the germline V gene (reference sequence) as DFQATT and SNEGSKA.

The TCR beta CDR3 regions were amplified from the RNA transcripts. The TCR CDR3 was subjected to a first round of RT-PCR using the HTBI primer set and the Qiagen OneStep RT-PCR kit. Libraries were constructed in a second round of multiplex PCR, after which size selection and purification were carried out. Sequencing of the libraries was done on an Illumina HiSeq2000 using paired-end 100 bp reads. As for the authors' bioinformatics: SOAPnuke was used to process the raw data, with reads discarded if the reads contained adapters or uncalled bases, had a mean Phred below 15, or lacked an exact constant-primer or identifier match. COPE v1.2.5 was used to merge high-quality paired reads, and clonotypes were defined as unique nucleotide sequences. MiTCR v1.1 was used to align the clonotypes against IMGT TRBV, TRBD and TRBJ reference segments. The analysis included only V-J combinations with a frequency above 0.0001, which together covered about 99% of the repertoires. A TCS score was defined as the ratio of F50 (clonal expansion) to E x V (chaos), with BLOSUM62-based TCRdist applied between CDR3 peptides within each V-J. Welch's t-statistics and random forest reduced around 510 V-J features to 13, which were used in a naive Bayes classifier (R e1071). TCRdb took the public reads, trimmed them with fastp at Q25, ran MiXCR for clone calling and kept in-frame beta chains. For every CDR3 protein sequence, its rows merge into one entry that carries the most common genes and DNA. These V and J calls derive from TCRdb rather than the authors' analysis. The table for this sample lists under 350,000 distinct CDR3 sequences; 15% to 20% of them were counted only once. Over 45% of the sample rests with the top ten.

The V gene is TRBV20-1 and the J gene is TRBJ2-7; TRBD2 agrees with 8 junctional bases. The TCR was taken from a woman aged 60-70 years with Graves' ophthalmopathy. Sequencing input: blood. The nucleotide sequence reads TGCAGTGCAATGGGGGTTCGCGGGAGGCTTAACGAGCAGTACTTC. Its protein is CSAMGVRGRLNEQYF.